What follows are 21 T cell receptor beta chains derived from one specimen sequenced in a study of OX40 agonist ivuxolimab in advanced cancers. The method was immunoSEQ multiplex PCR; TCRdb's version includes in-frame clones alone and lacks a portion of them. The data show about 48,000 clones, approximately 86% seen once. Sequencing used CD4+ or CD8+ T cells sorted from blood, obtained in a trial of the OX40 agonist ivuxolimab. The receptors stem from an adult with an advanced solid tumor such as melanoma, head and neck, liver or kidney cancer.

The table lists this clone with a count of one. Since a much larger clone is just one base distant, this may be a read error. The V gene is TRBV11-2, the J gene TRBJ2-7; 9 bases match TRBD1. Germline lookup yields CDR1 SGHAT and CDR2 FQNNGV. The length of the CDR3 is 14 residues. The CDR3 sequence: CASGPGQGAYEQYF. The CDR3 DNA reads as TGTGCCAGCGGCCCGGGACAGGGAGCCTACGAACAGTACTTC.

The chain has TRBV7-9 and TRBJ1-5, with 7 bases that match TRBD1. The V gene's germline CDR1 is SEHNR and CDR2 FQNEAQ (reference sequence). There are 15 residues in the CDR3. The ends lost 6 bases at V and 6 bases at J; junction bases unmatched: 11. Here the CDR3 reads CASRSRGHVFQPQHF. The CDR3 region has the DNA TGTGCCAGCAGATCTAGGGGGCATGTTTTTCAGCCCCAGCATTTT.

The chain carries TRBV2 and TRBJ1-1; unclear D gene. The V end was cut by 7 bases, the J end by 0 bases, with 15 bases between. Germline lookup yields CDR1 SNHLY and CDR2 FYNNEI. The CDR3 covers 15 residues. DNA for the CDR3: TGTGCCAGCAAAAGTTTCGCGACATTGAACACTGAAGCTTTCTTT. As protein: CASKSFATLNTEAFF. Drawing the rest from reference TRBV2 and TRBJ1-1, the complete variable domain is EPEVTQTPSHQVTQMGQEVILRCVPISNHLYFYWYRQILGQKVEFLVSFYNNEISEKSEIFDDQFSVERPDGSNFTLKIRSTKLEDSAMYFCASKSFATLNTEAFFGQGTRLTVV.

V is TRBV5-8 and J is TRBJ1-6, with no clear D. The germline V gene encodes CDR1 SGHTS and CDR2 YDEGEE. This CDR3 has 17 amino acids. Trimming left V 4 bases short and J 0 bases short, with 14 bases between. Here the CDR3 reads CASSPGAASSYNSPLHF. CDR3 coding DNA: TGTGCCAGCAGCCCGGGAGCAGCGAGCTCCTATAATTCACCCCTCCACTTT.

The rearrangement links TRBV7-9 to TRBJ1-3; 9 nucleotides line up with TRBD1. Trimming cost V 3 bases and J 4 bases; bases outside gene matches: 4. Germline V CDR1 and CDR2: SEHNR, FQNEAQ (reference sequence). The CDR3 runs to 15 residues. The chain's CDR3 is CASSLRDRVGNTIYF. CDR3 bases: TGTGCCAGCAGCTTGCGGGACAGGGTAGGAAACACCATATATTTT.

V and J are TRBV18 and TRBJ2-7; 8 positions agree with TRBD1. The length of the CDR3 is 15 residues. Germline CDR1 reads KGHSH; CDR2 reads LQKENI. V was pared by 2 bases and J by 6 bases, with 9 bases of the junction left unmatched. CDR3: CASSPVINRGIEQYF. For the CDR3, the DNA is TGTGCCAGCTCACCAGTTATTAACAGGGGGATCGAGCAGTACTTC.

This rearrangement joins TRBV6-5 to TRBJ1-4; D is possibly TRBD1 (6 bases). Per the germline V gene, CDR1 is MNHEY and CDR2 is SVGAGI. V gave up 6 bases and J gave up 8 bases, with 19 bases separating them. This CDR3 is 15 amino acids long. The CDR3, as DNA: TGTGCCAGCAGATATAGTAGAAGGGGGGAGGAAAAACTGTTTTTT. Translation gives CASRYSRRGEEKLFF.

CDR3 DNA sequence: TGTGCCAGCAGTGAATCCAAGGGCTACGAGACTGAAGCTTTCTTT. Translating gives CASSESKGYETEAFF. The chain is built from TRBV25-1 and TRBJ1-1, with no clear D. Trimming removed 1 base at V and 5 bases at J, with 14 bases between. Germline lookup yields CDR1 MGHDK and CDR2 SYGVNS. The CDR3 contains 15 residues.

V usage is TRBV6-5 and J usage is TRBJ1-5, with 11 bases that match TRBD1. The CDR3 consists of 14 residues. V lost 4 bases, J lost 6 bases, and 2 bases stayed unmatched. CDR1 is MNHEY and CDR2 is SVGAGI in the germline V gene. CDR3 DNA sequence: TGTGCCAGCAGTTTTGGGACAGGGGGTCAGCCCCAGCATTTT. It translates to CASSFGTGGQPQHF.

The chain joins TRBV7-9 to TRBJ1-1; the D gene is possibly TRBD1 (5 bases). V gave up 4 bases and J gave up 8 bases, with 17 bases separating them. Germline CDR1 and CDR2: SEHNR and FQNEAQ (reference sequence). This CDR3 comprises 14 residues. The CDR3 loop reads CASSSRGGAEEAFF. The CDR3 region has the DNA TGTGCCAGCAGCTCCCGGGGAGGGGCCGAAGAAGCTTTCTTT.

This clone has more than one count but fewer than ten. The CDR3: CASSGGSAYTEAFF. CDR3 nucleotide sequence: TGTGCCAGCAGTGGCGGCTCAGCTTACACTGAAGCTTTCTTT. V gene TRBV2 combines with J gene TRBJ1-1; D gene uncertain. Deletions cut 4 bases from V and 3 bases from J, with 12 bases between. This CDR3 contains 14 residues. Germline V gene data show CDR1 as SNHLY and CDR2 as FYNNEI.

This clone has a single count. The chain carries TRBV4-1 and TRBJ1-6, with 9 bases aligning to TRBD1. Germline CDR1 MGHRA, CDR2 YSYEKL. This CDR3 has 16 amino acids. Unmatched junction bases numbered 9, after V lost 0 bases and J lost 12 bases. CDR3 sequence: CASSQDDRGWTGPLHF. In DNA, the CDR3 is TGCGCCAGCAGCCAAGACGACAGGGGGTGGACCGGACCCCTCCACTTT.

This chain uses TRBV28 with TRBJ2-7; weak D call: TRBD1 (5 bases). The V end was cut by 3 bases, the J end by 5 bases, with 11 bases between. The CDR3 contains 13 residues. From germline, CDR1 is MDHEN and CDR2 SYDVKM. The CDR3 bases are TGTGCCAGCAGTTTTGGCAGGGCGAACGAGCAGTACTTC. Protein: CASSFGRANEQYF.

Only one count was recorded for this clone. The CDR3 DNA reads TGTGCCAGCAGCTTAAGAGGAGGGTATAATTCACCCCTCCACTTT. Its protein product is CASSLRGGYNSPLHF. V gene TRBV11-2 combines with J gene TRBJ1-6; D remains unclear. CDR1 and CDR2 from the germline V gene are SGHAT and FQNNGV. CDR3 size: 15 residues. Deletions cut 2 bases from V and 4 bases from J, with 9 bases between.

The rearrangement uses TRBV4-1 and TRBJ1-2; D is uncertain. The length of the CDR3 is 13 residues. Trimming cost V 2 bases and J 3 bases, with 7 bases left between them. CDR1 MGHRA and CDR2 YSYEKL come from the germline V gene. The CDR3 bases are TGCGCCAGCAGCCAAAATGAAGACTATGGCTACACCTTC. Translated: CASSQNEDYGYTF.

The J gene is TRBJ2-1, the V gene TRBV9; 9 bases fit TRBD2. Germline V gene data show CDR1 as SGDLS and CDR2 as YYNGEE. The J segment lost 8 bases and the V segment lost 0 bases, leaving 6 bases of the junction unmatched. This CDR3 has 15 amino acids. The CDR3 sequence is CASSVAGGGGYEQFF. CDR3 sequence (DNA): TGTGCCAGCAGCGTAGCTGGCGGGGGGGGTTATGAGCAGTTCTTC.

This rearrangement joins TRBV15 to TRBJ2-5; TRBD1 matches 8 bases. Germline CDR1 is LNHNV and CDR2 is YYDKDF (reference sequence). The CDR3 covers 16 residues. Losses at the gene ends were 3 bases for V and 3 bases for J; bases not matched to a gene: 9. CDR3 loop: CATSRIAGQGKETQYF. CDR3 nucleotide sequence: TGTGCCACCAGCAGGATTGCCGGACAGGGCAAAGAGACCCAGTACTTC.

The rearrangement joins TRBV20-1 to TRBJ2-3; 7 nucleotides align to TRBD2. The CDR3 runs 11 residues. Per the germline V gene, CDR1 is DFQATT and CDR2 is SNEGSKA (reference sequence). With 2 bases clipped from V and 9 bases from J, the junction kept 2 bases outside the gene matches. CDR3 sequence reads: CSARLAVTQYF. The CDR3 nucleotides are TGCAGTGCTAGACTAGCGGTCACGCAGTATTTT.

The gene calls are TRBV5-6 and TRBJ2-3; 7 bases fit TRBD1. The V gene end was trimmed by 4 bases and the J gene end by 0 bases; junction bases not matched to a gene: 8. Germline-derived CDR1 and CDR2 are SGHDT and YYEEEE. This CDR3 contains 16 residues. The CDR3 here is CASSRDPTGSTDTQYF. The CDR3 bases are TGTGCCAGCAGCCGTGACCCGACAGGGAGCACAGATACGCAGTATTTT.

The gene calls are TRBV7-2 and TRBJ2-1; D possibly uses TRBD1 or TRBD2 (6 bases each). The CDR3 is made up of 13 amino acids. The V gene's germline CDR1 is SGHTA and CDR2 FQGNSA. Trimming removed 5 bases from V and 12 bases from J, with 17 bases in between. DNA of the CDR3: TGTGCCAGCAGCCCCCCGGGGGCTAGCAGGCAGTTCTTC. Protein: CASSPPGASRQFF.

This sequence joins TRBV6-5 and TRBJ1-3, with D unclear. CDR1 and CDR2 (germline): MNHEY, SVGAGI. V was shortened by 5 bases and J by 0 bases, with 11 bases between the two germline ends. The CDR3 covers 15 residues. The CDR3: CASSRGAPSGNTIYF. The CDR3 bases are TGTGCCAGCAGTCGGGGAGCACCCTCTGGAAACACCATATATTTT.